This T cell receptor beta chain was identified in a study of T cells after yellow fever vaccination. TCRdb re-called the 5' RACE reads through MiXCR, storing one row per CDR3 protein. The table records around 180,000 distinct CDR3 sequences, 5.5% to 7.5% of them present only once. Trimming at V came to 0 bases and at J to 3 bases, leaving 2 bases not matched to a gene. Germline lookup yields CDR1 SGHRS and CDR2 YFSETQ. The CDR3 covers 15 residues. This clonotype was observed at least ten times. The antigen is not known. Study observations and caveats: Abundant clonotypes from the bulk population could get into FACS-sorted repertoires as contaminants.

This clonotype was obtained from a man younger than 35 who received the YFV17D yellow fever vaccine. Sequencing used CD4+ T cells sorted from PBMCs, obtained on the day of the first yellow fever vaccination. This chain links TRBV5-1 with TRBJ2-7; 11 nucleotides match TRBD2. The DNA of the CDR3 is TGCGCCAGCAGCTTGGCCCTAGCGGGGGGCTACGAGCAGTACTTC. Protein product: CASSLALAGGYEQYF.